This note documents a single TCR beta chain sequence. The authors' processing: Estimation of nucleated cell counts relied on the amplification of reference gene primers. Profiling relied on immunoSEQ multiplex PCR, and the TCRdb table lists in-frame clones only, not all of them. The V and J calls and clone size come from that table; D and trimming were worked out from the DNA. The sample carries about 180,000 clones, approximately 90% recorded once. During active infection, Seattle patients enrolled and were then monitored through disease. The V and J ends lost 2 bases and 8 bases, in that order; junction bases with no gene match: 11. CDR1 LGHDT and CDR2 YNNKEL come from the germline V gene (reference sequence). This CDR3 contains 16 residues. This sample was included in a study of blood T cell repertoires in COVID-19. About the research overall: The samples span acute and convalescent COVID-19 from the United States, Italy and Spain. PBMCs, B-cell-depleted T cells, or T cells were the source of the cDNA or gDNA that made up the material.

This chain links TRBV3-1 (or the pseudogene TRBV3-2) with TRBJ1-4; 7 bases align to TRBD1. The receptor was isolated from a woman in her 70s with COVID-19, enrolled during active disease. Sequenced: peripheral blood. The CDR3 DNA sequence: TGTGCCAGCAGCCAACTACAATATACAGGGGACGAAAAACTGTTTTTT. Translated: CASSQLQYTGDEKLFF.